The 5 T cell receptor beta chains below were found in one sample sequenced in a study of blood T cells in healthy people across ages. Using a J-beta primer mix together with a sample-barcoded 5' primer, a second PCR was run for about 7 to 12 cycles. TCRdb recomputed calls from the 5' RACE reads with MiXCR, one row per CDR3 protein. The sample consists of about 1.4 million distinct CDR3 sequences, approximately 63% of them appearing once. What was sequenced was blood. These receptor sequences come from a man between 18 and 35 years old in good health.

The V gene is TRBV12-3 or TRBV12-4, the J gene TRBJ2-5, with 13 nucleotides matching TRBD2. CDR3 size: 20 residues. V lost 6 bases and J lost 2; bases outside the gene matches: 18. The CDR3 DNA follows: TGTGCCAGCAGGCGTGCCCGGACTAGCGGGAGCGGGGGAAGGCAAGAGACCCAGTACTTC. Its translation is CASRRARTSGSGGRQETQYF.

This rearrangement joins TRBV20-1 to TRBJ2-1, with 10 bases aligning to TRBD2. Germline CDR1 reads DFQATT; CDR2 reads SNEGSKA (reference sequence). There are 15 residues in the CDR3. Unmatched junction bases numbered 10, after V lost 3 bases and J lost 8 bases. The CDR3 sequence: CSARDASGGRDEQFF. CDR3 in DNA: TGCAGTGCTAGGGATGCTAGCGGGGGCCGGGATGAGCAGTTCTTC.

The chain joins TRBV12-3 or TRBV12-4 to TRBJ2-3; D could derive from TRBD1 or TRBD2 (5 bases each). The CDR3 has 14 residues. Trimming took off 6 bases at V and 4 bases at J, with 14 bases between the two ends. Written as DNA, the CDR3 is TGTGCCAGCAGATTCAGGGTGGACTCAGATACGCAGTATTTT. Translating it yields CASRFRVDSDTQYF.

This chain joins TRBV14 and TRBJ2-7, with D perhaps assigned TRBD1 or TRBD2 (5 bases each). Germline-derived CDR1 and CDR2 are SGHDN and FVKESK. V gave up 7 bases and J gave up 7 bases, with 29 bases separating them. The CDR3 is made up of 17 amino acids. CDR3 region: CASTRGGSPTIRSEQYF. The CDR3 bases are TGTGCCAGCACTCGGGGCGGGTCCCCGACCATTAGGTCGGAGCAGTACTTC.

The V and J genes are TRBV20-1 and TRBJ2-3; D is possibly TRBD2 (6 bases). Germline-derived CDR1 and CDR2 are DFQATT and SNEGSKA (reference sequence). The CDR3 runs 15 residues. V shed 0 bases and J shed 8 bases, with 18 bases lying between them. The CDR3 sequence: CSARDRASAAGTQYF. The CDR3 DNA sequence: TGCAGTGCTAGAGATCGGGCTAGCGCCGCGGGTACGCAGTATTTT.